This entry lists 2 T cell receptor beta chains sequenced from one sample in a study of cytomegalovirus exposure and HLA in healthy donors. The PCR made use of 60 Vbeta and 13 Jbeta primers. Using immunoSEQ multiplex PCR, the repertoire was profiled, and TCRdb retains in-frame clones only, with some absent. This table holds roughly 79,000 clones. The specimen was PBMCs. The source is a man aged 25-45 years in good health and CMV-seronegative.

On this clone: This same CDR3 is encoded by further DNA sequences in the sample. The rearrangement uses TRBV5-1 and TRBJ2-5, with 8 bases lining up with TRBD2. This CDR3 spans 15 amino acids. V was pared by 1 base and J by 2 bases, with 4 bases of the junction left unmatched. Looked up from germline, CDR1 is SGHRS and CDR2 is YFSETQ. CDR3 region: CASSLRASGQETQYF. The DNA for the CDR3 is TGCGCCAGCAGCTTGAGGGCTAGCGGGCAAGAGACCCAGTACTTC.

CDR3: CASSQVVGDGYTF. DNA for the CDR3: TGCGCCAGCAGCCAAGTGGTAGGGGATGGCTACACCTTC. The chain uses TRBV4-1 and TRBJ1-2, with D maybe TRBD1 (5 bases). The germline V gene has CDR1 MGHRA and CDR2 YSYEKL. The CDR3 is made up of 13 amino acids. V was pared by 1 base and J by 6 bases, with 9 bases between.